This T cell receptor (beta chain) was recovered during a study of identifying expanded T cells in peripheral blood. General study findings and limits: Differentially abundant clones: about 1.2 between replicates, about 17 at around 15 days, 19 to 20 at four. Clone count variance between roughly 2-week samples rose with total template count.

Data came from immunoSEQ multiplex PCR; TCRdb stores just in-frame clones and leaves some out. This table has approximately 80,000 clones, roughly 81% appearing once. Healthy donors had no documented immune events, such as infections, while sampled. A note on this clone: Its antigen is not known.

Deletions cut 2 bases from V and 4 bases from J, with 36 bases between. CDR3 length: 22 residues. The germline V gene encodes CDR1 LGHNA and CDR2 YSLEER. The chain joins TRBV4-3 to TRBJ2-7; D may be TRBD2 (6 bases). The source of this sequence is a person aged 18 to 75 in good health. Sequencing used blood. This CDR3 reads CASSQTGPNSGLIGRRTYEQYF. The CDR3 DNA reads TGCGCCAGCAGCCAAACGGGCCCAAATAGCGGTCTTATAGGCCGCAGGACTTACGAGCAGTACTTC.